This TCR beta chain appears in the sequencing data of a study of cytomegalovirus exposure and HLA in healthy donors. Study background: An early release of data contained some 80 million unique TCRs, which came from HLA-typed donors. Findings and limits, study-wide: Beyond CMV serostatus, there was no information to go on about immune exposure. V- and J-gene trimming of TCR beta was linked (in a later analysis) to a missense DCLRE1C variant. Later analysis reportedly placed an Asian-associated ancestry cluster below the roughly 680-donor mean in N-insertions.

CDR1 is MRHNA and CDR2 is SNTAGT in the germline V gene. This CDR3 region has 13 residues. Deletions cut 6 bases from V and 1 base from J, with 9 bases between. Amplification used 60 Vbeta primers and 13 Jbeta primers. Clones were sequenced by immunoSEQ multiplex PCR, and TCRdb holds only the in-frame ones, with some missing. The table has 50,000 or so clones, 82% seen once. A word on this clone: Its antigen remains unidentified.

The chain has TRBV6-4 and TRBJ1-1; the D is unclear. This receptor was obtained from a woman younger than 30 in good health and CMV-seronegative. What was sequenced was PBMCs. CDR3 sequence reads: CASSTTANTEAFF. Written as DNA, the CDR3 is TGTGCCAGCAGCACAACAGCGAACACTGAAGCTTTCTTT.